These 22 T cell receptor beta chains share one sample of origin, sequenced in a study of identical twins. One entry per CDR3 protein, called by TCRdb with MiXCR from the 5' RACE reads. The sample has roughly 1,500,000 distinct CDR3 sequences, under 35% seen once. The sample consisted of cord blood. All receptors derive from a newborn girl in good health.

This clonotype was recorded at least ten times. The CDR3 sequence: CASSFLAGGTYNEQFF. Written as DNA, the CDR3 is TGTGCCAGCAGCTTCTTAGCGGGAGGGACCTACAATGAGCAGTTCTTC. The J gene is TRBJ2-1, the V gene TRBV12-3 or TRBV12-4; TRBD2 agrees at 11 bases. Trimming at V came to 6 bases and at J to 2 bases, leaving 6 bases not matched to a gene. The length of the CDR3 is 16 residues.

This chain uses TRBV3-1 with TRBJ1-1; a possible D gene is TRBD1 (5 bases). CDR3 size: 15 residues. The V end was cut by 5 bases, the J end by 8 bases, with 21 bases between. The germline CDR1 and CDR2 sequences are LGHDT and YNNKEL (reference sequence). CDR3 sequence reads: CASSFPRDSPGEAFF. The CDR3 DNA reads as TGTGCCAGCAGCTTTCCCCGCGACTCCCCAGGGGAAGCTTTCTTT.

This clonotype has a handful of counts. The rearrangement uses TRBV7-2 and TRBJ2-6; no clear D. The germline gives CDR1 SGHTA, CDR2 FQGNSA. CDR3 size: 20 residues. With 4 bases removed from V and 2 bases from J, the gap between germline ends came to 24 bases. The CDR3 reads CASSSFVGDRLRTGANVLTF. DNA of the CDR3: TGTGCCAGCAGCTCCTTTGTTGGAGATAGGCTTCGGACTGGGGCCAACGTCCTGACTTTC.

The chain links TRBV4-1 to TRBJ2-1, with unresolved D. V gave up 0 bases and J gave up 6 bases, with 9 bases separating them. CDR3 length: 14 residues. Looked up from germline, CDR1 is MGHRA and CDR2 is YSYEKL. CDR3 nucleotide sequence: TGCGCCAGCAGCCAAGATCCCCACGGCAATGAGCAGTTCTTC. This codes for CASSQDPHGNEQFF.

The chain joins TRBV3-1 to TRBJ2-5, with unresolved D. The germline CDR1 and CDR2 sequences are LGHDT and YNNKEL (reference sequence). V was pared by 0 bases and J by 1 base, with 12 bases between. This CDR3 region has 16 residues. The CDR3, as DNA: TGTGCCAGCAGCCAAGATTTTGGGGTGGCCCAAGAGACCCAGTACTTC. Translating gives CASSQDFGVAQETQYF.

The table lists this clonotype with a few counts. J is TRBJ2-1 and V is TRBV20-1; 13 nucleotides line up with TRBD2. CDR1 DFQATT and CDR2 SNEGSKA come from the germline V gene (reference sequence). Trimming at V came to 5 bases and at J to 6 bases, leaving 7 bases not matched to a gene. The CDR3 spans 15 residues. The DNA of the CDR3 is TGCAGTGCTCGGACTAGCGGGAGAGCAGTCAATGAGCAGTTCTTC. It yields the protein CSARTSGRAVNEQFF.

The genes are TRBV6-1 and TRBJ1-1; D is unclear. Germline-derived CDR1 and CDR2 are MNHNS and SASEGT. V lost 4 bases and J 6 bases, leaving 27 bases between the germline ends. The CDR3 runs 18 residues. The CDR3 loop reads CASSANQALGEPWAEAFF. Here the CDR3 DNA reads TGTGCCAGCAGTGCAAATCAGGCACTTGGGGAGCCCTGGGCTGAAGCTTTCTTT.

DNA of the CDR3: TGCAGTGCTAGGAGAGGGAGGGAGACCTCTAATTCGAACACTGAAGCTTTCTTT. Translation: CSARRGRETSNSNTEAFF. The rearrangement links TRBV20-1 to TRBJ1-1; D is ambiguous. CDR3 length equals 18 residues. Germline CDR1 is DFQATT and CDR2 is SNEGSKA (reference sequence). V gave up 3 bases and J gave up 1 base, with 24 bases separating them.

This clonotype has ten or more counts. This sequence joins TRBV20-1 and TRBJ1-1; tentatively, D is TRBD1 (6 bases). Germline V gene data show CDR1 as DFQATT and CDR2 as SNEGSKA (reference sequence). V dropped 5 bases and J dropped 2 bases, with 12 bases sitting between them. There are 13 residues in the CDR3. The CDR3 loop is CSAGTGLNTEAFF. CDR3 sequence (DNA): TGCAGTGCTGGCACAGGGCTTAACACTGAAGCTTTCTTT.

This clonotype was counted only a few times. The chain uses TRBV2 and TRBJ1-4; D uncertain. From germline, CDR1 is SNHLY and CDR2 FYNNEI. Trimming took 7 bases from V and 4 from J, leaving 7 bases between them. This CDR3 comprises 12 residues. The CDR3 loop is CASNWLNEKLFF. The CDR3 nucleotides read TGTGCCAGCAACTGGCTTAATGAAAAACTGTTTTTT.

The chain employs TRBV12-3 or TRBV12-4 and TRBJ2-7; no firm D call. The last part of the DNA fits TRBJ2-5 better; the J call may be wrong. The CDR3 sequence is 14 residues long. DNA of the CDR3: TGTGCCAGCAGTTTAGAGCCTCTTAAAAAGACCCAGTACTTC. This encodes CASSLEPLKKTQYF.

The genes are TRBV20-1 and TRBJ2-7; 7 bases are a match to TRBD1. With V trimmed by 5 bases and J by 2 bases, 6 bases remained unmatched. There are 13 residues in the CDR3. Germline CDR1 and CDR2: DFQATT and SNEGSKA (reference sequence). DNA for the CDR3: TGCAGTGCTGGCCGGGGACAGCCCTACGAGCAGTACTTC. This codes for CSAGRGQPYEQYF.

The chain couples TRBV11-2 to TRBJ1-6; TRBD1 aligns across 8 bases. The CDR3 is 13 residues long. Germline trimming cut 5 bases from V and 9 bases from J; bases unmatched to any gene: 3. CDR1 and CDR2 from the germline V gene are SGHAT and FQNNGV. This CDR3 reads CASSPGGLSPLHF. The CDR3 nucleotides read TGTGCCAGCAGCCCAGGGGGCCTTTCACCCCTCCACTTT.

This CDR3 reads CASSPLPESSYNEQFF. CDR3 bases: TGTGCCAGCTCACCACTTCCAGAGAGCTCCTACAATGAGCAGTTCTTC. The chain joins TRBV18 to TRBJ2-1; D not resolved. The germline V gene has CDR1 KGHSH and CDR2 LQKENI. Trimming pared 1 base from V and 0 bases from J, leaving 10 bases between. This CDR3 contains 16 residues.

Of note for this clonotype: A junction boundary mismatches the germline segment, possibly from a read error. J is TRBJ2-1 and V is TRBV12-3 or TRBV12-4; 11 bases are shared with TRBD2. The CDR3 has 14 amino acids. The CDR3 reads CASGHSGRADEEFF. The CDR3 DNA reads TGTGCCAGCGGCCATAGCGGGAGGGCGGATGAGGAGTTCTTC.

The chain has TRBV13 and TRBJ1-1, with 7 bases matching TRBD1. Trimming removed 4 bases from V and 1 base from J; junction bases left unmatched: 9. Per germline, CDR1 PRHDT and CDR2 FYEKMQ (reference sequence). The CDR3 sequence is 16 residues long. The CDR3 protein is CASSSPSGTANTEAFF. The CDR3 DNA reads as TGTGCCAGCAGCTCCCCCTCTGGGACAGCGAACACTGAAGCTTTCTTT.

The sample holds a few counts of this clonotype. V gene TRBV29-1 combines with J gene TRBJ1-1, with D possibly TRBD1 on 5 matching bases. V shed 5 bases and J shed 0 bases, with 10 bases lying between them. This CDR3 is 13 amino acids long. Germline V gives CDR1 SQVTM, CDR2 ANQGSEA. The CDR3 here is CSVLGAVNTEAFF. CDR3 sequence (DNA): TGCAGCGTTCTCGGGGCGGTGAACACTGAAGCTTTCTTT.

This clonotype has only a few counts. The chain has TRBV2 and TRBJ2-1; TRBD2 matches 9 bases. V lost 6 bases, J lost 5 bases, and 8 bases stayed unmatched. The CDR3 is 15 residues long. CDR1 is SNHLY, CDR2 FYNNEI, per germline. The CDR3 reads CASSAGLAHNNEQFF. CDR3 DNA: TGTGCCAGCAGCGCCGGACTAGCGCATAACAATGAGCAGTTCTTC.

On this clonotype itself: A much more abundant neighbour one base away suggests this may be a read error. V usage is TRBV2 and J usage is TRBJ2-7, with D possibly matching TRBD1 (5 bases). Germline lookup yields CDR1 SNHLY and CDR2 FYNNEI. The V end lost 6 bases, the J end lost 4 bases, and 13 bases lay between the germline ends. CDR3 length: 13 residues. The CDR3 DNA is TGTGCCAGCAGGGCACAGGTACGGTACGAGCAGTACTTC. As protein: CASRAQVRYEQYF.

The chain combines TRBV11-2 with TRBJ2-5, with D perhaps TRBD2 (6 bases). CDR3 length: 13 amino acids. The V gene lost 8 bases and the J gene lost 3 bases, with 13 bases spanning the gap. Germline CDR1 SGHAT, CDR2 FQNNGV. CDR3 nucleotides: TGTGCCAGCGGGTCTAGCGCTAAAGAGACCCAGTACTTC. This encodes CASGSSAKETQYF.

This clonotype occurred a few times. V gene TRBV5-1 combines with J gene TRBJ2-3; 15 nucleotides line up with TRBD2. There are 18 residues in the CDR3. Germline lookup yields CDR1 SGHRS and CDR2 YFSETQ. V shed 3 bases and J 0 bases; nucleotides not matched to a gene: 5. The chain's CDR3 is CASSSFGTSGRSTDTQYF. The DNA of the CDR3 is TGCGCCAGCAGCTCTTTCGGGACTAGCGGGAGGAGCACAGATACGCAGTATTTT.

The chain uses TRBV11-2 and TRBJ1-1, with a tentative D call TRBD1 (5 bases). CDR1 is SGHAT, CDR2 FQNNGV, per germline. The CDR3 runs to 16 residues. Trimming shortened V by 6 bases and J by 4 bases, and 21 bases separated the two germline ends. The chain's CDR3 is CASRSYQGKTGTEAFF. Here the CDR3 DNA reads TGTGCCAGCAGGTCCTACCAGGGCAAGACTGGCACTGAAGCTTTCTTT.